These 15 T cell receptor beta chains came from one sample sequenced in a study of control samples from healthy donors and cancer patients. Repertoires were generated with immunoSEQ multiplex PCR, while TCRdb's copy carries only in-frame clones and drops some. Altogether around 20,000 clones are present, 88% being singletons, with the ten largest covering around 9.3%. The sample was PBMCs. These receptors were obtained from a woman aged 55-69 years with head and neck cancer.

V usage is TRBV19 and J usage is TRBJ1-1; perhaps TRBD1 as D (5 bases). Germline V lookup: CDR1 LNHDA, CDR2 SQIVND (reference sequence). Trimming shortened V by 4 bases and J by 10 bases, and 31 bases separated the two germline ends. The CDR3 consists of 18 residues. CDR3 bases: TGTGCCAGTAGTAACTTAGGGGCCCGCTTCAGGGATTTGGGGCGAGCTTTCTTT. Its translation: CASSNLGARFRDLGRAFF.

The genes are TRBV27 and TRBJ2-7, with D perhaps TRBD1 (6 bases). CDR1 MNHEY and CDR2 SMNVEV come from the germline V gene (reference sequence). The CDR3 spans 15 residues. With 5 bases removed from V and 3 bases from J, the gap between germline ends came to 17 bases. CDR3 coding DNA: TGTGCCAGCAGTCCACAGAGGACAGACTTCTACGAGCAGTACTTC. Translation gives CASSPQRTDFYEQYF.

The chain carries TRBV27 and TRBJ1-5; D is perhaps TRBD1 (5 bases). The CDR3 runs 14 residues. V was pared by 3 bases and J by 6 bases, with 12 bases between. The V gene's germline CDR1 is MNHEY and CDR2 SMNVEV (reference sequence). For the CDR3, the DNA is TGTGCCAGCAGTTTTAGGCAGGGCGGTCAGCCCCAGCATTTT. It is translated as CASSFRQGGQPQHF.

The rearrangement links TRBV7-9 to TRBJ2-1; D unclear. Germline CDR1 SEHNR, CDR2 FQNEAQ (reference sequence). Trimming removed 0 bases at V and 8 bases at J, with 11 bases between. The CDR3 length is 14 residues. The CDR3 loop reads CASSLAQPGYEQFF. The CDR3 DNA reads TGTGCCAGCAGCTTAGCTCAGCCTGGGTATGAGCAGTTCTTC.

The V call is TRBV5-4, the J call TRBJ1-3; D possibly corresponds to TRBD1 (6 bases). The CDR3 contains 15 residues. CDR1 is SGHNT, CDR2 YYREEE, per germline (reference sequence). Deletions cut 4 bases from V and 0 bases from J, with 11 bases between. The CDR3, as DNA: TGTGCCAGCAGCCCGGACAGTAACTCTGGAAACACCATATATTTT. Its translation is CASSPDSNSGNTIYF.

This chain links TRBV30 with TRBJ1-5; D call uncertain. The CDR3 extends over 13 amino acids. Trimming cost V 2 bases and J 5 bases, with 10 bases left between them. Per germline, CDR1 GTSNPN and CDR2 SVGIG (reference sequence). This CDR3 is CAWSTTPDQPQHF. CDR3 DNA sequence: TGTGCCTGGAGTACTACGCCGGATCAGCCCCAGCATTTT.

The rearrangement joins TRBV2 to TRBJ1-2; weak D call: TRBD1 (6 bases). The CDR3 length is 14 residues. Trimming took 0 bases from V and 7 from J, leaving 12 bases between them. Germline assignment: CDR1 SNHLY and CDR2 FYNNEI. The CDR3 nucleotides read TGTGCCAGCAGTGAAGCGCGTCGGGGGCCTGGCTACACCTTC. As protein: CASSEARRGPGYTF.

This chain joins TRBV28 and TRBJ2-7; D possibly corresponds to TRBD2 (5 bases). Germline assignment: CDR1 MDHEN and CDR2 SYDVKM. Trimming removed 5 bases from V and 7 bases from J, with 9 bases in between. This CDR3 comprises 11 residues. CDR3 in amino acids: CASSPTREQYF. CDR3 nucleotides: TGTGCCAGCAGTCCCACTAGGGAGCAGTACTTC.

The chain uses TRBV27 and TRBJ1-3, with D perhaps TRBD1 (6 bases). The CDR3 sequence is 15 residues long. V lost 5 bases, J lost 3 bases, and 14 bases lay in between. Germline V gene lookup returns CDR1 MNHEY and CDR2 SMNVEV (reference sequence). The CDR3 nucleotides read TGTGCCAGCAGTCTAACAGGGTTTCGTGGAAACACCATATATTTT. The encoded protein is CASSLTGFRGNTIYF.

The J gene is TRBJ1-4, the V gene TRBV18, with D uncertain. The CDR3 covers 13 residues. V was trimmed by 6 bases and J by 4 bases, leaving 9 bases between them. Germline loops: CDR1 KGHSH, CDR2 LQKENI. The DNA of the CDR3 is TGTGCCAGCTCCGCCGGCGTTAATGAAAAACTGTTTTTT. Protein product: CASSAGVNEKLFF.

CDR3 DNA: TGTGCCACCCAGAGCGGGAGTCGAAACACAGATACGCAGTATTTT. Its protein is CATQSGSRNTDTQYF. The chain links TRBV18 to TRBJ2-3; 8 positions match TRBD2. The V and J ends lost 10 bases and 2 bases, in that order; junction bases with no gene match: 11. The CDR3 consists of 15 residues. Germline V CDR1 and CDR2: KGHSH, LQKENI.

V is TRBV11-1 and J is TRBJ2-1, with 8 positions matching TRBD1. The CDR3 totals 16 residues. In germline, CDR1 is SGHAT, CDR2 FQDESV (reference sequence). J was trimmed by 7 bases and V by 1 base; bases with no gene match: 9. The CDR3 spells CASSLEGRGRWNEQFF. As DNA, the CDR3 is TGTGCCAGCAGCTTAGAGGGCAGGGGGCGATGGAATGAGCAGTTCTTC.

This chain joins TRBV21-1 and TRBJ2-7. TRBV21-1 is given as a pseudogene. The CDR3 covers 17 residues. This chain's CDR3 is CASSKAGPTVGAYEQYF. The DNA of the CDR3 is TGTGCCAGCAGCAAAGCCGGGCCTACAGTGGGGGCCTACGAGCAGTACTTC.

The rearrangement uses TRBV6-5 and TRBJ2-3; a possible D gene is TRBD1 (7 bases). V was trimmed by 4 bases and J by 2 bases, leaving 16 bases between them. Germline V gene lookup returns CDR1 MNHEY and CDR2 SVGAGI. The CDR3 consists of 16 residues. CDR3 loop: CASSFRGVVVTDTQYF. The CDR3 nucleotides read TGTGCCAGCAGTTTCAGGGGGGTAGTTGTCACAGATACGCAGTATTTT.

This chain links TRBV6-5 with TRBJ2-5; 10 bases match TRBD1. Germline V gene sequence: CDR1 MNHEY, CDR2 SVGAGI. The CDR3 loop spans 15 amino acids. V was pared by 4 bases and J by 4 bases, with 6 bases of the junction left unmatched. CDR3 sequence reads: CASSLTGGVGETQYF. CDR3 bases: TGTGCCAGCAGTTTGACAGGGGGCGTTGGAGAGACCCAGTACTTC.